This TCR beta chain was found in a study of regulatory T cells in long-lasting Graves disease (dated by TCRdb to about 2021). In the study overall: Patients with newly diagnosed Graves' disease had been on antithyroid drugs for under 3 months. A total of approximately 35 samples underwent TCR sequencing: about 13 from persistent and about 20 from newly diagnosed Graves' disease patients. Peripheral blood TCR sequencing and RNA sequencing compared persistent Graves' disease patients with newly diagnosed Graves' disease patients. The study was registered as a clinical trial and conducted in China. Overall study outcomes, separate from this receptor: The small sample size was acknowledged by the authors as a limitation that may reduce accuracy. Persistent Graves' disease patients showed lower TCR Shannon entropy and fewer highly expanded clones than newly diagnosed patients, suggesting clonal expansion. Persistent disease showed preferential use of TRBV28, TRBJ1-2 and TRBJ2-5, whereas newly diagnosed disease favored TRBV20-1 and TRBJ2-1. Sequencing and analysis were restricted to the TCR beta chain. Because the primary lesion, thyroid tissue, could not be accessed, the study looked at peripheral blood alone. More public clonotypes were shared among persistent patients (roughly 3,000) than among newly diagnosed patients (just under 1,000).

This clonotype was seen repeatedly, ten times or more. Its antigen has not been determined. No qualities accompany the bases; no much larger clone lies one base away. CDR1 SNHLY and CDR2 FYNNEI are derived from the germline V gene. At the junction V is shortened by 6 bases and J by 4 bases, with 16 bases in between. From cysteine to phenylalanine, the CDR3 is 15 amino acids long. Left in the record is the CDR3 DNA by itself, 45 bases read in frame from the first base. What this sample's time point label stands for: newly diagnosed GD, antithyroid drugs for less than 3 months. For both TCR sequencing and RNA sequencing, RNA was extracted from PBMCs using TRIzol. Graves' disease was diagnosed according to American Thyroid Association guidelines. The patients came from an endocrinology department in Xi'an, China. Each patient gave about 9.1 milliliters of peripheral blood, collected in an EDTA anticoagulant tube. PBMCs were isolated by Ficoll Paque Plus density gradient separation without further T cell sorting. An Agilent 2100 Bioanalyzer and agarose gel were used to check RNA quality, while a NanoDrop 2000 measured RNA concentration.

Libraries were constructed by multiplex PCR. Reads for this sample came from an Illumina HiSeq 4000. To build TCR beta libraries, CDR3 regions were amplified by Arm-PCR using iRepertoire HTBI primers. Before sequencing, the PCR products went through gel purification. As for the original processing: Across samples, about 64 TRBV and approximately 15 TRBJ segments were identified and used for gene usage analysis of CDR3 amino acid clonotypes. COPE and FqMerger were used to merge the filtered high-quality paired reads into contigs. BLAST was used to align contigs to IMGT TRBV, TRBD and TRBJ reference genes, and CDR3 was defined according to IMGT. Highly expanded clones were defined as clonotypes with a frequency above 0.1%. Shannon entropy was used to measure repertoire diversity, and the Gini coefficient was used to measure V-J evenness. A clonotype was considered public if more than one individual shared it. TCRdb trimmed the raw reads at Q25, called clones with MiXCR and kept productive beta chains. Merged by CDR3 protein, the rows form single entries marked with the most common genes and DNA. In this record, the V and J calls reflect TCRdb's handling and not the investigators' own analysis. In this sample the table shows some 240,000 distinct CDR3 sequences, around 20% of which occur a single time. 10% to 15% of the sample goes to the ten largest clones.

Another study also made use of these data, one on T cells in Graves' hyperthyroidism and ophthalmopathy. Taken from the second paper: Stable Graves' hyperthyroidism was defined as the absence of progression to ophthalmopathy over 18 months of follow-up. Hyperthyroidism patients were newly diagnosed, with disease duration under 2 months, and aged 18 to 65 years. Any patient with an uncontrolled infection, another autoimmune disease, pregnancy or lactation was excluded. Clinical symptoms, serum thyroxine and TRAb, thyroid ultrasound, and orbital computed tomography formed the basis for the diagnoses. For the first round of RT-PCR on the TCR CDR3, the HTBI primer set was used together with the Qiagen OneStep RT-PCR kit. Blood samples also contained most of the expanded thyroid clonotypes (frequency above 0.001), which suggests that blood repertoires may reflect thyroid immune responses. In cross-validation, a model built on a 13 V-J signature told ophthalmopathy apart from stable hyperthyroidism with 87.88% sensitivity and 81% to 82% specificity, and in testing the same model reached 80%/75%. During validation, the model predicted progression to ophthalmopathy a median of around 6 months ahead of onset, with approximately 71% sensitivity and more than 72% specificity. To identify distinguishing TCR V-J signatures, a discovery cohort of around 100 patients was used, comprising some 43 with Graves' ophthalmopathy and about 59 with stable Graves' hyperthyroidism. Prospective prediction of ophthalmopathy was tested in an independent validation cohort consisting of some 18 hyperthyroidism patients and some 17 patients who later progressed to ophthalmopathy. The roughly 94 discovery patients were randomly divided into training and test sets at a 7:3 ratio. In more than 5 Graves' hyperthyroidism patients, the study also compared T-cell repertoires from thyroid tissue with T-cell repertoires from blood. Following sampling, methimazole starting at 30 mg daily was given to hyperthyroidism patients, and high-dose intravenous methylprednisolone was given to ophthalmopathy patients. The libraries were constructed in a second round of multiplex PCR and then size-selected and purified. Sequencing of the libraries was done on an Illumina HiSeq2000 using paired-end 100 bp reads. SOAPnuke was used to process the raw data, with reads discarded if the reads contained adapters or uncalled bases, had a mean Phred below 15, or lacked an exact constant-primer or identifier match. COPE v1.2.5 was used to merge the high-quality paired reads, and each unique nucleotide sequence was defined as a clonotype. Clonotypes were aligned to IMGT TRBV, TRBD and TRBJ reference segments using MiTCR v1.1. The analysis was restricted to V-J combinations with a frequency above 0.0001, which together covered about 99% of the repertoires. A TCS score was defined as the ratio of F50 (clonal expansion) to E x V (chaos), with BLOSUM62-based TCRdist applied between CDR3 peptides within each V-J. Welch's t-statistics and random forest reduced 500 to 650 V-J features to under 15, which were used in a naive Bayes classifier (R e1071). No statistical method was used to set the sample size in advance, and investigators knew the group allocation. The paper describes TCR Vbeta CDR3 sequencing of 120 to 150 peripheral blood samples, made up of 43 ophthalmopathy patients, roughly 72 hyperthyroidism patients and 17 progressor patients.

The chain joins TRBV2 to TRBJ1-5, with TRBD1 perhaps the D gene, on 5 matching bases. The sample consisted of peripheral blood mononuclear cells (PBMCs), taken at new diagnosis, from a patient treated with antithyroid drugs. The sequence came from a woman between 25 and 40 years old with Graves disease. Donor details come from another sample of the same person, matched by shared clones. The CDR3: CASSPTGGENQPQHF. The sequence in DNA is TGTGCCAGCAGCCCAACAGGCGGCGAGAATCAGCCCCAGCATTTT.